The 10 T cell receptor beta chains below all came from one sample that was sequenced in a study of CD8 T cells in Susac syndrome (dated by TCRdb to the late 2010s). The library was made by the immunoSEQ multiplex PCR assay. RNA was extracted using the RNeasy kit, and roughly 0.5 to 1 microgram was reverse transcribed with random hexamers. The raw public reads went through TCRdb reprocessing: fastp at Q25, MiXCR clone calling, in-frame beta chains kept. Rows with one shared CDR3 protein collapse into an entry with the most common genes and DNA. Across this sample there are 120,000 or so distinct CDR3 sequences, with about 94% seen only once. The top ten constitute 0.1% to 0.15% of the sample. The sequenced sample consisted of CD4+ T cells from PBMCs. These receptors came from a human donor with multiple sclerosis.

The CDR3 DNA sequence: TGTGCCAGCAGCTTAGCACGGATCGTGAACACCGGGGAGCTGTTTTTT. It translates to CASSLARIVNTGELFF. The chain is built from TRBV7-6 and TRBJ2-2; D is unclear. Deletions cut 0 bases from V and 1 base from J, with 9 bases between. The CDR3 has 16 amino acids. In germline, CDR1 is SGHVS, CDR2 FNYEAQ.

The chain recombines TRBV5-4 with TRBJ2-7, with D unclear. Trimming left V 2 bases short and J 5 bases short, with 8 bases between. The CDR3 runs 12 residues. Germline loops: CDR1 SGHNT, CDR2 YYREEE (reference sequence). The CDR3 sequence: CASSFSFHEQYF. In DNA form, the CDR3 reads TGTGCCAGCAGCTTTAGCTTCCACGAGCAGTACTTC.

The V and J genes are TRBV3-1 and TRBJ2-7, with D possibly being TRBD1 or TRBD2 (5 bases each). The V end was cut by 4 bases, the J end by 7 bases, with 17 bases between. The V gene's germline CDR1 is LGHDT and CDR2 YNNKEL (reference sequence). This CDR3 has 14 residues. The CDR3 coding sequence is TGTGCCAGCAGCCTGGGACCGACTTTGGGGGAGCAGTACTTC. Its protein product is CASSLGPTLGEQYF.

The chain carries TRBV5-4 and TRBJ2-6, with a possible D match to TRBD2 (5 bases). There are 15 residues in the CDR3. V was clipped by 2 bases and J by 4 bases, with 10 bases between them. Germline lookup yields CDR1 SGHNT and CDR2 YYREEE (reference sequence). CDR3 residues: CASSFGGQGANVLTF. The CDR3 DNA follows: TGTGCCAGCAGCTTCGGCGGGCAGGGGGCCAACGTCCTGACTTTC.

The chain employs TRBV7-2 and TRBJ1-2; D uncertain. The CDR3 is 16 residues long. Germline-derived CDR1 and CDR2 are SGHTA and FQGNSA. V gave up 1 base and J gave up 3 bases, with 15 bases separating them. The CDR3 nucleotides are TGTGCCAGCAGCTTAGTACCCCCCCGGCCCTACTATGGCTACACCTTC. Its protein product is CASSLVPPRPYYGYTF.

The chain couples TRBV2 to TRBJ2-5, with 8 bases aligning to TRBD1. With 11 bases clipped from V and 5 bases from J, the junction kept 10 bases outside the gene matches. The CDR3 sequence is 13 residues long. Germline V gene lookup returns CDR1 SNHLY and CDR2 FYNNEI. CDR3 in DNA: TGTGCCGGGACAGGTCAAGGGGCCGAGACCCAGTACTTC. It yields the protein CAGTGQGAETQYF.

V is TRBV10-1 and J is TRBJ1-2; D ambiguous. The CDR3 has 13 amino acids. The germline V and J ends were trimmed by 2 bases and 3 bases, with 7 bases remaining between them. The V gene's germline CDR1 is WNHNN and CDR2 SYGVQD (reference sequence). The CDR3 loop reads CASSERPDYGYTF. The CDR3 nucleotides read TGCGCCAGCAGTGAGCGGCCCGACTATGGCTACACCTTC.

This sequence joins TRBV7-2 and TRBJ2-5; D possibly matches TRBD1 or TRBD2 (5 bases each). The germline V gene has CDR1 SGHTA and CDR2 FQGNSA. Trimming pared 4 bases from V and 6 bases from J, leaving 12 bases between. The CDR3 extends over 13 amino acids. The CDR3 DNA reads TGTGCCAGCAGCTCCAACCAGGGACAGACCCAGTACTTC. Protein: CASSSNQGQTQYF.

The genes are TRBV7-2 and TRBJ1-2, with TRBD1 as a possible D gene (6 bases). With 5 bases removed from V and 3 bases from J, the gap between germline ends came to 10 bases. Germline V gene lookup returns CDR1 SGHTA and CDR2 FQGNSA. The CDR3 has 13 residues. In DNA form, the CDR3 reads TGTGCCAGCAGCCCCAGACAGGACTATGGCTACACCTTC. Its translation: CASSPRQDYGYTF.

This CDR3 reads CASSQLLSGELFF. CDR3 nucleotide sequence: TGTGCCAGCAGTCAGTTACTCTCCGGGGAGCTGTTTTTT. The V and J genes are TRBV7-2 and TRBJ2-2; D gene ambiguous. The CDR3 extends over 13 amino acids. The germline CDR1 and CDR2 sequences are SGHTA and FQGNSA. Trimming took 6 bases from V and 6 from J, leaving 11 bases between them.